Included here is one TCR beta chain sequence, with context. This specimen comes from a study of sequential checkpoint blockade in melanoma. Germline CDR1 and CDR2: MDHEN and SYDVKM. Trimming took 2 bases from V and 3 from J; bases not matched to a gene: 2. This CDR3 region has 14 residues. The data were produced by immunoSEQ multiplex PCR, yet TCRdb's version contains in-frame clones alone and is incomplete. The data contain about 40,000 clones, roughly 86% of them singletons. As for treatment: randomized to nivolumab then ipilimumab (arm A) or the reverse (arm B). This sequence joins TRBV28 and TRBJ1-1; 8 bases match TRBD1. The clonotype originates from a human donor with melanoma. The input for sequencing was CD8+ T cells sorted from blood (inferred from file names), taken from a patient given nivolumab and ipilimumab in sequence. This chain's CDR3 is CASSLGQGDTEAFF. The CDR3 DNA reads TGTGCCAGCAGTTTAGGACAGGGAGACACTGAAGCTTTCTTT.